This TCR beta chain was obtained from a study of blood T cell repertoires in COVID-19. Looking at the study overall: Sites across the United States, Italy and Spain contributed samples from acute and convalescent COVID-19. The analysed material was cDNA or gDNA that came from T cells, B-cell-depleted T cells, or PBMCs.

The CDR3 contains 14 residues. Losses at the gene ends were 4 bases for V and 2 bases for J; bases not matched to a gene: 5. Per the germline V gene, CDR1 is SGHRS and CDR2 is YFSETQ. Each recovered donor of Cohort 3 presented with two negative PCRs, clearance, or symptom resolution. The authors' processing: Nucleated cell number was recorded as an estimate derived from reference gene primer amplification. Only in-frame clones appear in the TCRdb table, and some are missing; sequencing was by immunoSEQ multiplex PCR. That table gives V, J and clone size, and the DNA gave D and trimming. The profile shows about 300,000 clones, 70% to 90% of them singletons.

The receptor was derived from a man aged 30-40 years who had recovered from COVID-19. The chain is built from TRBV5-1 and TRBJ2-5; TRBD1 agrees at 7 bases. Sequencing was performed on PBMCs or T cells enriched from blood (not recorded which). CDR3 nucleotides: TGCGCCAGCAGCCCCGGGGACAGTCAAGAGACCCAGTACTTC. Protein product: CASSPGDSQETQYF.